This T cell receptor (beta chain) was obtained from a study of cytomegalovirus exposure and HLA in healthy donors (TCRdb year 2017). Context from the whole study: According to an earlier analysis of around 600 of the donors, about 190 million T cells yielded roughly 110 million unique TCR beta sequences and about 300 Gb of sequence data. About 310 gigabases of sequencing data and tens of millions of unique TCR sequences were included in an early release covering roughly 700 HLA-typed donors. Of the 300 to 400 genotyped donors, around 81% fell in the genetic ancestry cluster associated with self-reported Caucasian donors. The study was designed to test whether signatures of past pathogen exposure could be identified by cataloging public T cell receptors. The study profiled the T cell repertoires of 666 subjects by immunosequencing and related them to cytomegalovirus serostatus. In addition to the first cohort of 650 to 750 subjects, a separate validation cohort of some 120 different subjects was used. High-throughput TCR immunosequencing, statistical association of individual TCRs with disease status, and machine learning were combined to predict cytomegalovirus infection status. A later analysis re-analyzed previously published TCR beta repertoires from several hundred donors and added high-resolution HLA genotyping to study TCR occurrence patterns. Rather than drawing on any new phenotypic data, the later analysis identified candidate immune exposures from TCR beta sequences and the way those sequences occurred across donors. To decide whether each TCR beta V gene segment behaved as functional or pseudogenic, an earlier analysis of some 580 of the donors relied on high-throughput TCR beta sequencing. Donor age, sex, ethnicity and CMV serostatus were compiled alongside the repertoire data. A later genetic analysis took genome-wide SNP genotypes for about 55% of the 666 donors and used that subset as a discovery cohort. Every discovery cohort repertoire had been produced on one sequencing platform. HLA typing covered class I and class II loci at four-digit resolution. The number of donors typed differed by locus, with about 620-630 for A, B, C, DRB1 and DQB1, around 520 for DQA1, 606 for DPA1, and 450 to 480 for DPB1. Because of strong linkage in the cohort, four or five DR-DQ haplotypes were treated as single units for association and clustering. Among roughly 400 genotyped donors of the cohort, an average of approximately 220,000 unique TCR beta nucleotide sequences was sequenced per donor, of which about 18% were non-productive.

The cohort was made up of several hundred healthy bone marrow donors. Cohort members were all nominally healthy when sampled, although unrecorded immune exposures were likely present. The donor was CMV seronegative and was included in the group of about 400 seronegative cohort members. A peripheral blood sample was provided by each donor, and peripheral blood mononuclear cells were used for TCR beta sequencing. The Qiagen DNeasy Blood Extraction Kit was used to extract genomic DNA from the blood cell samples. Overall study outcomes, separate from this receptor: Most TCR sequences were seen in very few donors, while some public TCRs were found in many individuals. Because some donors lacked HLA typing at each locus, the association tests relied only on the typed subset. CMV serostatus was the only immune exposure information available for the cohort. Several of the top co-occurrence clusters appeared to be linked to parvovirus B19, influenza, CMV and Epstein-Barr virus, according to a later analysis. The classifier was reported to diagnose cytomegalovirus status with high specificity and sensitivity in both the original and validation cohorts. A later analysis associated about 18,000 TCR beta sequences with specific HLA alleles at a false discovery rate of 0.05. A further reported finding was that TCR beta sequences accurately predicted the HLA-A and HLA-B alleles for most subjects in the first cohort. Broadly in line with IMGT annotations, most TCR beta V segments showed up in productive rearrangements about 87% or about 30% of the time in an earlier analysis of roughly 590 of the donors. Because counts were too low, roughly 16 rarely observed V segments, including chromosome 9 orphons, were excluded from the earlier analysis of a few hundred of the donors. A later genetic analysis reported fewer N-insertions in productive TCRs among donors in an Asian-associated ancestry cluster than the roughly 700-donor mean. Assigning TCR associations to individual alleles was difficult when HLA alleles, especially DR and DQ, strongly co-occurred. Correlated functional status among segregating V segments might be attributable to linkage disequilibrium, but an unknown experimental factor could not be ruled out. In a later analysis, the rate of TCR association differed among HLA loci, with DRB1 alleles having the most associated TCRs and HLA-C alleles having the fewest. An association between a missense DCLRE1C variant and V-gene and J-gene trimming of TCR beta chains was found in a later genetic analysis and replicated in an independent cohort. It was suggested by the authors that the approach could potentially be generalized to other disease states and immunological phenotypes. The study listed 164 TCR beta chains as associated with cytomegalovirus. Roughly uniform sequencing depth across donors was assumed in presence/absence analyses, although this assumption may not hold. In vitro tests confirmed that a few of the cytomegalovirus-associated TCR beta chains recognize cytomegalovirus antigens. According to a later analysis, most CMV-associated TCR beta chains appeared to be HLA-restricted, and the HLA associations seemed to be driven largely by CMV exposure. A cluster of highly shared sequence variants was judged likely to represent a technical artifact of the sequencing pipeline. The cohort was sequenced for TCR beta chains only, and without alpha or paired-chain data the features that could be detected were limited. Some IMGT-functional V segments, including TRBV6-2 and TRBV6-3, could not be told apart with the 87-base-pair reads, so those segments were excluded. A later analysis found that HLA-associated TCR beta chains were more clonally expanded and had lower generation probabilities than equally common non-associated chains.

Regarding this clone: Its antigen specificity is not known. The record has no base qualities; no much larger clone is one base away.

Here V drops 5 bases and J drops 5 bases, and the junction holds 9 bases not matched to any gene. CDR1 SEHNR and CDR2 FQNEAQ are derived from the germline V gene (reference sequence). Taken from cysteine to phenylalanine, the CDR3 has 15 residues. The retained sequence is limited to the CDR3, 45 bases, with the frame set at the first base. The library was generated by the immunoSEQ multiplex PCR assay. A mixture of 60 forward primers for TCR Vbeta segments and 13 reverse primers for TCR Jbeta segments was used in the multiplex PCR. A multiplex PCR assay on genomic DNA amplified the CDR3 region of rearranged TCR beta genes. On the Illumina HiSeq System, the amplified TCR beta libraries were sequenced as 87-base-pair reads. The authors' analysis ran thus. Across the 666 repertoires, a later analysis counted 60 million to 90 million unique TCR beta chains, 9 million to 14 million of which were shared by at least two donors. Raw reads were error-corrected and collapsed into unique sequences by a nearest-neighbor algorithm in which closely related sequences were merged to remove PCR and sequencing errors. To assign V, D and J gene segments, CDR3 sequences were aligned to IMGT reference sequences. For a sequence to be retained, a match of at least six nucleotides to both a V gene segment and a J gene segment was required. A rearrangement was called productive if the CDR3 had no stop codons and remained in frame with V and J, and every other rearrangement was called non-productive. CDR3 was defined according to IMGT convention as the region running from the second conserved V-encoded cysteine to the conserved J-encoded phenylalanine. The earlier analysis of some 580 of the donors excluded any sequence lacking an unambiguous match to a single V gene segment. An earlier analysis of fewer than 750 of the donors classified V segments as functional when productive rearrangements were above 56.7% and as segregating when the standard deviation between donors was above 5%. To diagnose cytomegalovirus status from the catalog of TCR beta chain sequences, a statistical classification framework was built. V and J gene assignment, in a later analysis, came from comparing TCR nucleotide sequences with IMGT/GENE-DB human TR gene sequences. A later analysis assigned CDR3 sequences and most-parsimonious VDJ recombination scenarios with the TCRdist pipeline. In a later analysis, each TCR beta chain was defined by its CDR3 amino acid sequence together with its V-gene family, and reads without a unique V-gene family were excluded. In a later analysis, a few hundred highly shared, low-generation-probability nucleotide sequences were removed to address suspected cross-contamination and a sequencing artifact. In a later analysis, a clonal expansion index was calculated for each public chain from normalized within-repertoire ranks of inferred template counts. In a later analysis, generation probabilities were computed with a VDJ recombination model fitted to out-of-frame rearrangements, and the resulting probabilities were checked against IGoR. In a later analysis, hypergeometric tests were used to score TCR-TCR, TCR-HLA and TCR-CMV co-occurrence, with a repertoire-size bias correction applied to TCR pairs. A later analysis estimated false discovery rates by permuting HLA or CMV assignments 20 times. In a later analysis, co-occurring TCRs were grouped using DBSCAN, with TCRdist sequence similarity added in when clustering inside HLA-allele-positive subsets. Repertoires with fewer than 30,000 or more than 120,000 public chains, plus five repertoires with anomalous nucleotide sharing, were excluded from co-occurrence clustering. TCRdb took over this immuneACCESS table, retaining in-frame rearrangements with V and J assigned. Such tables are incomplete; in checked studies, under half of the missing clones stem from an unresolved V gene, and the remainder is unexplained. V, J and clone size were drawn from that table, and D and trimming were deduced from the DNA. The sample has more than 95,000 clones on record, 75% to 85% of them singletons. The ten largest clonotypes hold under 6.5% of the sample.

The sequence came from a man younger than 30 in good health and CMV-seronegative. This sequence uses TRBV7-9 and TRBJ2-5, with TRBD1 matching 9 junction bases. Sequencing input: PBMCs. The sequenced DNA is TGTGCCAGCAGCCCCCAGACAGGGGGAAAGGAGACCCAGTACTTC. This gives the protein CASSPQTGGKETQYF.